The 15 T cell receptor beta chains given below trace back to one sample, sequenced in a study of blood T cell repertoires in COVID-19. The table came from immunoSEQ multiplex PCR; TCRdb's copy has only in-frame clones and leaves some out. The sample includes some 490,000 clones, around nine tenths of them seen just once. Sequencing was performed on PBMCs or T cells enriched from blood (not recorded which). These receptors originate from a woman aged 55-75 years who had recovered from COVID-19.

Points on this clone: Additional DNA sequences in this sample encode the identical CDR3. This rearrangement joins TRBV18 to TRBJ1-6; D uncertain. Between the trimmed V and J ends, which lost 3 bases and 5 bases, there was a span of 5 bases. This CDR3 contains 13 residues. Germline lookup yields CDR1 KGHSH and CDR2 LQKENI. The CDR3 DNA reads TGTGCCAGCTCACCCGGGAATAATTCACCCCTCCACTTT. It specifies CASSPGNNSPLHF.

The J gene is TRBJ2-3, the V gene TRBV3-1 (or the pseudogene TRBV3-2), with D unresolved. Trimming took off 4 bases at V and 5 bases at J, with 10 bases between the two ends. The germline V gene encodes CDR1 LGHDT and CDR2 YNNKEL (reference sequence). This CDR3 has 13 residues. CDR3 loop: CASSRDPLDTQYF. In nucleotides, the CDR3 is TGTGCCAGCAGCCGAGATCCCCTAGATACGCAGTATTTT.

The rearrangement uses TRBV15 and TRBJ2-2; a weak D match, TRBD1 (5 bases). The CDR3 sequence is 17 residues long. Germline loops: CDR1 LNHNV, CDR2 YYDKDF (reference sequence). V lost 0 bases and J 3 bases, leaving 14 bases between the germline ends. The CDR3 region is CATSRDRRGRDTGELFF. CDR3 DNA: TGTGCCACCAGCAGAGATAGAAGGGGTCGGGACACCGGGGAGCTGTTTTTT. Filled out from reference TRBV15 and TRBJ2-2, the complete variable domain reads DAMVIQNPRYQVTQFGKPVTLSCSQTLNHNVMYWYQQKSSQAPKLLFHYYDKDFNNEADTPDNFQSRRPNTSFCFLDIRSPGLGDTAMYLCATSRDRRGRDTGELFFGEGSRLTVL.

The CDR3 coding sequence is TGTGCCAGCACCCCCATCGGGGGGGGGTACTACAATGAGCAGTTCTTC. Protein product: CASTPIGGGYYNEQFF. V gene TRBV27 combines with J gene TRBJ2-1, with 8 positions matching TRBD2. CDR3 size: 16 residues. CDR1 MNHEY and CDR2 SMNVEV come from the germline V gene (reference sequence). V dropped 7 bases and J dropped 3; count of bases not matched to a gene: 11.

The chain has TRBV11-2 and TRBJ1-4; D remains ambiguous. The CDR3 is 16 residues long. V shed 6 bases and J shed 5 bases, with 19 bases lying between them. CDR1 and CDR2 (germline): SGHAT, FQNNGV. CDR3 sequence (DNA): TGTGCCAGCAGTCCGCGGGGTGACTCGGCCAATGAAAAACTGTTTTTT. Its translation is CASSPRGDSANEKLFF.

The chain links TRBV28 to TRBJ1-5; perhaps TRBD1 as D (6 bases). Looked up from germline, CDR1 is MDHEN and CDR2 is SYDVKM. Trimming took off 5 bases at V and 5 bases at J, with 13 bases between the two ends. This CDR3 has 14 residues. CDR3 sequence reads: CASSQGRGHQPQHF. The CDR3 region has the DNA TGTGCCAGCAGTCAGGGCAGGGGTCATCAGCCCCAGCATTTT.

The chain is built from TRBV5-5 and TRBJ2-1; the D is unclear. Trimming took off 5 bases at V and 3 bases at J, with 12 bases between the two ends. Germline CDR1 reads SGHKS; CDR2 reads YYEKEE (reference sequence). The CDR3 loop spans 14 amino acids. In nucleotides, the CDR3 is TGTGCCAGCAGGTTCGATCTCAGCTACAATGAGCAGTTCTTC. Protein sequence: CASRFDLSYNEQFF.

The chain is built from TRBV18 and TRBJ1-3; D is unresolved. The CDR3 consists of 14 residues. Germline CDR1 and CDR2: KGHSH and LQKENI. V lost 0 bases and J 3 bases, leaving 6 bases between the germline ends. CDR3 sequence (DNA): TGTGCCAGCTCACCACCGGGAGGTGGAAACACCATATATTTT. It specifies CASSPPGGGNTIYF.

The chain employs TRBV19 and TRBJ1-3; D not certain. Trimming took 3 bases from V and 0 from J, leaving 12 bases between them. CDR1 and CDR2 from the germline V gene are LNHDA and SQIVND (reference sequence). This CDR3 has 16 residues. The CDR3 nucleotides are TGTGCCAGTAGTATTATGGAGGTCCTCTCTGGAAACACCATATATTTT. Protein product: CASSIMEVLSGNTIYF.

This chain uses TRBV7-9 with TRBJ1-4; D call uncertain. CDR1 and CDR2 from the germline V gene are SEHNR and FQNEAQ (reference sequence). The V gene lost 5 bases and the J gene lost 8 bases, with 6 bases spanning the gap. The CDR3 consists of 11 residues. CDR3 protein: CASSRSEKLFF. CDR3 coding DNA: TGTGCCAGCAGCCGAAGCGAAAAACTGTTTTTT.

The genes are TRBV6-2 or TRBV6-3 and TRBJ1-6; the D gene is possibly TRBD1 (6 bases). With 5 bases removed from V and 7 bases from J, the gap between germline ends came to 12 bases. CDR3 length equals 14 residues. Per the germline V gene, CDR1 is MNHEY and CDR2 is SVGEGT. The CDR3: CASSRTASNSPLHF. DNA for the CDR3: TGTGCCAGCAGTCGGACAGCATCGAATTCACCCCTCCACTTT.

The rearrangement uses TRBV2 and TRBJ2-5; D gene uncertain. Trimming cost V 2 bases and J 5 bases, with 12 bases left between them. The CDR3 is made up of 14 amino acids. Germline CDR1 is SNHLY and CDR2 is FYNNEI. The CDR3: CASSEQSRSETQYF. The CDR3 nucleotides read TGTGCCAGCAGTGAACAGTCTAGAAGTGAGACCCAGTACTTC. Full variable domain (outside the CDR3, taken from reference TRBV2 and TRBJ2-5): EPEVTQTPSHQVTQMGQEVILRCVPISNHLYFYWYRQILGQKVEFLVSFYNNEISEKSEIFDDQFSVERPDGSNFTLKIRSTKLEDSAMYFCASSEQSRSETQYFGPGTRLLVL.

The genes are TRBV4-1 and TRBJ2-3; 7 bases map to TRBD2. V dropped 0 bases and J dropped 4; count of bases not matched to a gene: 4. The germline V gene has CDR1 MGHRA and CDR2 YSYEKL. The CDR3 runs to 15 residues. The CDR3: CASSQEAAGADTQYF. In DNA, the CDR3 is TGCGCCAGCAGCCAAGAGGCCGCGGGGGCAGATACGCAGTATTTT.

The V call is TRBV11-2, the J call TRBJ2-7, with unresolved D. Looked up from germline, CDR1 is SGHAT and CDR2 is FQNNGV. The CDR3 covers 12 residues. V was trimmed by 1 base and J by 6 bases, leaving 7 bases between them. The CDR3 loop reads CASSLVIGEQYF. CDR3 nucleotides: TGTGCCAGCAGCTTAGTTATCGGCGAGCAGTACTTC.

The V call is TRBV29-1, the J call TRBJ2-5, with D maybe TRBD2 (5 bases). Germline V gives CDR1 SQVTM, CDR2 ANQGSEA. This CDR3 is 14 amino acids long. V was pared by 1 base and J by 2 bases, with 11 bases between. As DNA, the CDR3 is TGCAGCGTTGAAGGATTAGGAGGTCAAGAGACCCAGTACTTC. Amino acid sequence: CSVEGLGGQETQYF.